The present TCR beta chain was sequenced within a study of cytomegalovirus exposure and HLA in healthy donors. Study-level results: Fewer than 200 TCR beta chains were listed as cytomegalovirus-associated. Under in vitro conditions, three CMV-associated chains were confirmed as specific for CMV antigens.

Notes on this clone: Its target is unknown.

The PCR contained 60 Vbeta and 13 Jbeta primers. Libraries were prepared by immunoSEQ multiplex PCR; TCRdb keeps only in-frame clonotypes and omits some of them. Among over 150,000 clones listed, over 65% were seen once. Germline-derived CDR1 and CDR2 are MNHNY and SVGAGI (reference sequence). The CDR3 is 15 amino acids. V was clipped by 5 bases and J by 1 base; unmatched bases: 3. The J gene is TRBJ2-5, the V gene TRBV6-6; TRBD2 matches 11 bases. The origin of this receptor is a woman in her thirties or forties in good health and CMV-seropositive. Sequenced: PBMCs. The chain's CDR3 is CASSTTSGVQETQYF. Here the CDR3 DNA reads TGTGCCAGCAGTACGACTAGCGGGGTCCAAGAGACCCAGTACTTC.